This T cell receptor beta chain was retrieved from a study of T-cell reconstitution after alpha-beta-depleted transplantation in children. General study results and limits: At one year after transplant, newly produced T cells mostly accounted for T-cell counts and diversity.

A few counts support this clonotype. Its target is not known. V dropped 4 bases and J dropped 7 bases, with 8 bases sitting between them. Germline assignment: CDR1 LNHNV and CDR2 YYDKDF (reference sequence). The CDR3 contains 12 residues. This sample's TCRbeta library carried unique molecular identifier barcodes. TCRdb ran MiXCR on the PCR reads and lists one entry per CDR3 protein. The sample yields around 960,000 distinct CDR3 sequences, under 30% seen once. The sequence was obtained from a boy less than two years old who had a stem cell transplant for SCID, so the T cells may come from the graft donor. The sequencing used PBMCs, mostly from graft donor cells, collected 360 days after TCRalphabeta/CD19-depleted stem cell transplant. The chain carries TRBV15 and TRBJ2-4; D unclear. The CDR3 loop reads CATSNVGNIQYF. Here the CDR3 DNA reads TGTGCCACCAGCAACGTTGGGAACATTCAGTACTTC.